The table lists the clone carrying this TCR beta chain with many counts. Its antigen is currently unknown. This entry belongs to a study of T cells after yellow fever vaccination. Conversion of TCR transcripts into cDNA relied on 5'RACE template switching, which added a universal primer site and UMIs. TCRdb re-analysed the 5' RACE reads in MiXCR, keeping a single row per CDR3 protein. The sample lists 550,000 to 750,000 distinct CDR3 sequences, roughly 13% occurring once. J lost 2 bases, V lost 4 bases, and 4 bases had no gene match. The CDR3 spans 16 residues. Study-wide results and limits: Secondary responses were weaker yet peaked faster, day 5 versus 15. Researchers cautioned that FACS-sorted repertoires could harbor abundant clonotypes contaminating from the bulk population. Re-detected after boosting: most primary clones, almost 98% of CD4 and over 80% of CD8.

This receptor was obtained from a man between 25 and 39 years old who received the YFV17D yellow fever vaccine. Sequencing used PBMCs, obtained on the day of the yellow fever booster vaccination. The chain combines TRBV12-3 or TRBV12-4 with TRBJ2-3, with 12 bases lining up with TRBD2. As DNA, the CDR3 is TGTGCCAGCAGTTCGACTAGCGGGGGACCCACAGATACGCAGTATTTT. It encodes CASSSTSGGPTDTQYF.